This TCR beta chain was profiled in a study of PD-1 blockade in classical Hodgkin lymphoma. All patients experienced relapse after autologous stem cell transplantation, and brentuximab vedotin exposure was variable. Concerning this clone itself: What it recognizes is unknown.

The CDR3 covers 18 residues. The V and J ends lost 4 bases and 3 bases, in that order; junction bases with no gene match: 16. Germline loops: CDR1 SGHKS, CDR2 YYEKEE (reference sequence). Findings of the study overall: Whatever underlies the repertoire differences (possibly disease activity or prior therapy) remains undefined.

Only in-frame clones appear in the TCRdb table, and some are missing; sequencing was by immunoSEQ multiplex PCR. Of about 13,000 clones listed, about 90% are singletons. The rearrangement uses TRBV5-5 and TRBJ2-1, with 7 positions matching TRBD2. This material consisted of peripheral blood mononuclear cells (PBMCs), taken at baseline. The sequence was collected from a human donor with classical Hodgkin lymphoma. CDR3 sequence reads: CASSRAPGVGGVYNEQFF. The DNA of the CDR3 is TGTGCCAGCAGCCGGGCGCCGGGGGTGGGAGGGGTCTACAATGAGCAGTTCTTC.